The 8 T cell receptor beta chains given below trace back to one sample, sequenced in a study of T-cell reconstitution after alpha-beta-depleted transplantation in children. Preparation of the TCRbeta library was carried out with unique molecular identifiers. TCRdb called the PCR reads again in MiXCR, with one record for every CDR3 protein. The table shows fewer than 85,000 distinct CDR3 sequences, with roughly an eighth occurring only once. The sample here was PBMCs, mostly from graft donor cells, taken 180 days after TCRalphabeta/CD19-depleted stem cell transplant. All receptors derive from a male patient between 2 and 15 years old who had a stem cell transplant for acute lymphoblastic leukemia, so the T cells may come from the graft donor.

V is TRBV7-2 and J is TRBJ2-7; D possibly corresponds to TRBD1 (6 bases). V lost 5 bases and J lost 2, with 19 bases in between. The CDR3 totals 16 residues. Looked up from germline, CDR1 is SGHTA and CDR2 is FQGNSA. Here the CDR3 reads CASSGQSTGRAYEQYF. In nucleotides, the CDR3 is TGTGCCAGCAGCGGACAGTCTACAGGACGTGCCTACGAGCAGTACTTC.

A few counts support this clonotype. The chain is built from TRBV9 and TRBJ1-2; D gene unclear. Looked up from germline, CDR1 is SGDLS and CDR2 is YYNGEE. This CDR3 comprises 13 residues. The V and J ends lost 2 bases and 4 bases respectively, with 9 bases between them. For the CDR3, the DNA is TGTGCCAGCAGCGTCTACAGAGGCTATGGCTACACCTTC. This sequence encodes CASSVYRGYGYTF.

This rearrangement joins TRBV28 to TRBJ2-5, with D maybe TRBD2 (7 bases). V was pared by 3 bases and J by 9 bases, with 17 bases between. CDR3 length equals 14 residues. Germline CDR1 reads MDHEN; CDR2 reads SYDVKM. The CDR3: CASSLGGGARAQYF. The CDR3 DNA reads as TGTGCCAGCAGTTTGGGCGGGGGCGCCAGGGCCCAGTACTTC.

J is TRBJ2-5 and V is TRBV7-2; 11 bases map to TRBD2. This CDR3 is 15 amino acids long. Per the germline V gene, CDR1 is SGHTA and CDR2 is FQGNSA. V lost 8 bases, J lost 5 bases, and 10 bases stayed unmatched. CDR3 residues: CASFYSGGAGETQYF. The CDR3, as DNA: TGTGCCAGCTTCTATAGCGGGGGGGCAGGGGAGACCCAGTACTTC.

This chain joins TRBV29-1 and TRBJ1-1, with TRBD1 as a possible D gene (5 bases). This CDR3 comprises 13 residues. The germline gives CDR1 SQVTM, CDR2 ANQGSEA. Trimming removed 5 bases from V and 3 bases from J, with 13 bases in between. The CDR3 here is CSVILTAYTEAFF. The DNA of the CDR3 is TGCAGCGTTATCCTGACAGCTTACACTGAAGCTTTCTTT.

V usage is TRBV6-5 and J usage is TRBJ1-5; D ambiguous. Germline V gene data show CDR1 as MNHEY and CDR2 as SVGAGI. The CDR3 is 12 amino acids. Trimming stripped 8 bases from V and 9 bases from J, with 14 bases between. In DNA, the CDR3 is TGTGCCAGCCGCCAATTTCCGGGGCCCCAGCATTTT. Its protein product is CASRQFPGPQHF.

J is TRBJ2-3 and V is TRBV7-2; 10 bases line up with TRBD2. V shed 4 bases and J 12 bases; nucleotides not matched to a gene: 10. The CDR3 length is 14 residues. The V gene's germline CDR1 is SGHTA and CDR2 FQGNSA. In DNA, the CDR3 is TGTGCCAGCAGCTCCCAGCGGGGGGGTTTCTTCCAGTATTTT. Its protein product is CASSSQRGGFFQYF.

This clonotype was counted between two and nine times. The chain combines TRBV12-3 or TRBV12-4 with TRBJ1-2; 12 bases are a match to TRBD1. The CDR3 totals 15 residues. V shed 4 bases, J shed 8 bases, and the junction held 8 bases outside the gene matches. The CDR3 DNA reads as TGTGCCAGCAGTTCCTCGGGACAGGGGGCGCGGGGCTACACCTTC. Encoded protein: CASSSSGQGARGYTF.